The present TCR beta chain was sequenced within a study of blood T cell repertoires in COVID-19. The repertoire was sequenced with immunoSEQ multiplex PCR; TCRdb's copy has only in-frame clones and lacks some. The data show around 240,000 clones, over 80% seen once. V was clipped by 6 bases and J by 4 bases; unmatched bases: 7. Per germline, CDR1 SNHLY and CDR2 FYNNEI. The CDR3 runs 14 residues. The sequenced sample was PBMCs or T cells enriched from blood (not recorded which). This chain joins TRBV2 and TRBJ1-1; 8 bases agree with TRBD1. This receptor was identified in a human donor in a cohort exposed to, infected with or recovered from COVID-19 (not recorded which). The donor label of this sample is uncertain. CDR3 nucleotide sequence: TGTGCCAGCAGCCGACAGGGGATGGGCACTGAAGCTTTCTTT. This gives the protein CASSRQGMGTEAFF. Together with reference TRBV2 and TRBJ1-1, the CDR3 gives the full variable domain: EPEVTQTPSHQVTQMGQEVILRCVPISNHLYFYWYRQILGQKVEFLVSFYNNEISEKSEIFDDQFSVERPDGSNFTLKIRSTKLEDSAMYFCASSRQGMGTEAFFGQGTRLTVV.